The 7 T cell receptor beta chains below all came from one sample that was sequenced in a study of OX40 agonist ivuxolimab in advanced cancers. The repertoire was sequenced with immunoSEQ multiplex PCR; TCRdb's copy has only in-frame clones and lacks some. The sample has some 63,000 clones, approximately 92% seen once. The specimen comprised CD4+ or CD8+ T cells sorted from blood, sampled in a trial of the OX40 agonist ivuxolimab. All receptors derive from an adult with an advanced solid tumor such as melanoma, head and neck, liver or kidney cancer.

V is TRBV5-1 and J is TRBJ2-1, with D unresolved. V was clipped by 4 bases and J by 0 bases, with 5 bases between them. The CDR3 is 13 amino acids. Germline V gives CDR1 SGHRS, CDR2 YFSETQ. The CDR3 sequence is CASSSSSYNEQFF. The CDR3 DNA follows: TGCGCCAGCAGCAGTAGCTCCTACAATGAGCAGTTCTTC.

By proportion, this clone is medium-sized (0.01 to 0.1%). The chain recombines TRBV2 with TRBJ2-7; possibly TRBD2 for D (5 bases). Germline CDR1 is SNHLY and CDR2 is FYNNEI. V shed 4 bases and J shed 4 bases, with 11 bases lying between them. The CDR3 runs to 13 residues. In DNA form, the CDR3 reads TGTGCCAGCAGTGGTGGGAGTGTATACGAGCAGTACTTC. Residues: CASSGGSVYEQYF. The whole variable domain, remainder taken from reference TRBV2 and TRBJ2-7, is EPEVTQTPSHQVTQMGQEVILRCVPISNHLYFYWYRQILGQKVEFLVSFYNNEISEKSEIFDDQFSVERPDGSNFTLKIRSTKLEDSAMYFCASSGGSVYEQYFGPGTRLTVT.

CDR3 sequence: CASSSRQGGLDGYTF. DNA of the CDR3: TGCGCCAGCAGCTCGCGCCAGGGAGGGCTGGATGGCTACACCTTC. The gene calls are TRBV5-1 and TRBJ1-2, with D possibly being TRBD1 (5 bases). CDR1 is SGHRS, CDR2 YFSETQ, per germline. This CDR3 spans 15 amino acids. V lost 3 bases to trimming and J lost 6 bases, with 18 bases between them.

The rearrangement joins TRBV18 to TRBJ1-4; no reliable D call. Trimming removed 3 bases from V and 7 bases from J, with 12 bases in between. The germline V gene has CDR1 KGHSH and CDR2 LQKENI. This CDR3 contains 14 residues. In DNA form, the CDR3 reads TGTGCCAGCTCACCCGAATTACACCGTGAAAAACTGTTTTTT. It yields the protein CASSPELHREKLFF.

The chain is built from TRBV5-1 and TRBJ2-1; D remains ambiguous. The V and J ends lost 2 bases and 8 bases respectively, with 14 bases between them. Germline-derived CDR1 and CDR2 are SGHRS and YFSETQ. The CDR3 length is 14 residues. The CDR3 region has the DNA TGCGCCAGCAGCTTATCGCTAGGCGGCGATGAGCAGTTCTTC. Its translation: CASSLSLGGDEQFF. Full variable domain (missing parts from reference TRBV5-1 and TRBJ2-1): KAGVTQTPRYLIKTRGQQVTLSCSPISGHRSVSWYQQTPGQGLQFLFEYFSETQRNKGNFPGRFSGRQFSNSRSEMNVSTLELGDSALYLCASSLSLGGDEQFFGPGTRLTVL.

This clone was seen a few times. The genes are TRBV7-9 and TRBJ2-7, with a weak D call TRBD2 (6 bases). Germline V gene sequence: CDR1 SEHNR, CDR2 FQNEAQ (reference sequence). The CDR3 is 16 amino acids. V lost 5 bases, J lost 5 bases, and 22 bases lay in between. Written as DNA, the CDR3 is TGTGCCAGCAGCCAGCGTTCGGGCGGAGGGAGGCACGAGCAGTACTTC. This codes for CASSQRSGGGRHEQYF.

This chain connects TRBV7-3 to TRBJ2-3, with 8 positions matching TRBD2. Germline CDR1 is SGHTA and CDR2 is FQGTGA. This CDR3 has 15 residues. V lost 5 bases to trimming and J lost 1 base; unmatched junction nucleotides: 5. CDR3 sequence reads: CASSPGLGGTDTQYF. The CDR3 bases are TGTGCCAGCAGCCCGGGACTAGGCGGCACAGATACGCAGTATTTT.